This T cell receptor (beta chain) was sequenced during a study of CXCR3-negative and CXCR3-positive naive CD8 T cells. This clonotype is deemed medium-sized (0.01 to 0.1%) by its frequency. No antigen is known for it. The study made its TRB cDNA libraries by 5' RACE, adding UMI labels. With the 5' RACE reads reprocessed, TCRdb shows one record per CDR3 protein and no DNA. This repertoire includes about 39,000 distinct CDR3 sequences. General observations from the study: TRB CDR3 properties were used to infer TCR strength, and surface CD5 was comparable between naive subsets.

This CDR3 contains 16 residues. Germline CDR1 reads SGHTA; CDR2 reads FQGNSA. Sequencing used naive CXCR3- CD8+ T cells from blood. Stated subset: CD45RO-CCR7+CD27+CD95- naive CD8+ T cells lacking CXCR3 (TNR3-). The TCR comes from a human donor in good health. Some clones in this sample may be carry-over from other donors' samples. The rearrangement joins TRBV7-2 to TRBJ2-1; checking the TCRdb D call of TRBD1 is not possible without DNA. The CDR3 region is CASSYGPGRSDNEQFF. The whole variable domain, remainder taken from reference TRBV7-2 and TRBJ2-1, is GAGVSQSPSNKVTEKGKDVELRCDPISGHTALYWYRQSLGQGLEFLIYFQGNSAPDKSGLPSDRFSAERTGGSVSTLTIQRTQQEDSAVYLCASSYGPGRSDNEQFFGPGTRLTVL.